A selection of T cell receptor beta chains follows, all from one sample in a study of blood T cell repertoires in COVID-19. Clones were read by immunoSEQ multiplex PCR, and TCRdb kept only the in-frame ones, dropping some. Counted here are fewer than 350,000 clones, about 90% occurring once; the ten biggest clones make up about 1.8%. Sequenced material: PBMCs or T cells enriched from blood (not recorded which). These receptors originate from a woman under 30 with acute COVID-19. Each CDR3 is given with its conserved first and last residue. D genes are given only for firm matches. Part of the rows lack a size; the others show once, few, many or a class for expanded clones.

size	D	V	J	DNA	CDR3
once	.	TRBV10-3	TRBJ2-1	TGTGCCATGAGGGAAGAAGACGGGAATGAGCAGTTCTTC	CAMREEDGNEQFF
.	.	TRBV6-5	TRBJ1-6	TGTGCCAGCATAGAGGAGAATAATTCACCCCTCCACTTT	CASIEENNSPLHF
.	.	TRBV5-1	TRBJ2-3	TGCGCCAGCAGCTTCATCAGGGGATACACAGATACGCAGTATTTT	CASSFIRGYTDTQYF
.	.	TRBV4-1	TRBJ2-1	TGCGCCAGCAGCCCCAGGCGGAGGGCAAGCTCCTACAATGAGCAGTTCTTC	CASSPRRRASSYNEQFF
.	TRBD1	TRBV28	TRBJ1-5	TGTGCCAGCAGTCCGGACAGGGAAAGCAATCAGCCCCAGCATTTT	CASSPDRESNQPQHF
.	TRBD1	TRBV18	TRBJ1-5	TGTGCCAGCTCACCAAAAGAGACAGGGGGCATAAGTAATCAGCCCCAGCATTTT	CASSPKETGGISNQPQHF
.	TRBD1	TRBV7-2	TRBJ2-7	TGTGCCAGCAGCTTTGTCGGGACAGTTACCTACGAGCAGTACTTC	CASSFVGTVTYEQYF
.	.	TRBV4-1	TRBJ2-7	TGCGCCAGCAGCCAAGAATGGGGGGACGGGATCGAGCAGTACTTC	CASSQEWGDGIEQYF
.	.	TRBV10-3	TRBJ2-2	TGTGCCATCAAACTTAGAGGACTCACCGGGGAGCTGTTTTTT	CAIKLRGLTGELFF
.	TRBD2	TRBV6-2/TRBV6-3	TRBJ2-1	TGTGCCAGCAGTTACCCCTCACTAGCGGGAACGATTGAGCAGTTCTTC	CASSYPSLAGTIEQFF
.	.	TRBV20-1	TRBJ2-1	TGCAGTGCTAGTTCCTCCAAGGGCGGGATCTATGAGCAGTTCTTC	CSASSSKGGIYEQFF
.	TRBD2	TRBV5-1	TRBJ2-3	TGCGCCAGCAGCCCACGACTAGCCAGTGCAGATACGCAGTATTTT	CASSPRLASADTQYF
once	TRBD1	TRBV6-2/TRBV6-3	TRBJ1-1	TGTGCCAGCAGTTACTCCACGACAGGGGCGGACACTGAAGCTTTCTTT	CASSYSTTGADTEAFF
.	.	TRBV5-8	TRBJ1-2	TGTGCCAGCAGCTTCCGCGCGAATCCTAACTATGGCTACACCTTC	CASSFRANPNYGYTF
.	.	TRBV24-1	TRBJ2-3	TGTGCCACCAGTGATTCAACTAGCCTCCCCACAGATACGCAGTATTTT	CATSDSTSLPTDTQYF
.	.	TRBV7-2	TRBJ2-5	TGTGCCAGCAGCTTAGAGCCGCTCCAAGAGACCCAGTACTTC	CASSLEPLQETQYF
.	TRBD1	TRBV4-3	TRBJ2-1	TGCGCCAGCGGCAGAGGACAGGGAGTATACAATGAGCAGTTCTTC	CASGRGQGVYNEQFF
.	.	TRBV7-9	TRBJ1-4	TGTGCCAGCAGCTTATCGGGATCAACTAATGAAAAACTGTTTTTT	CASSLSGSTNEKLFF
.	.	TRBV2	TRBJ1-3	TGTGCCAGCATTAGGGAACAGGTCCACTCTGGAAACACCATATATTTT	CASIREQVHSGNTIYF
.	.	TRBV15	TRBJ1-1	TGTGCCACCAGCAGCCGACAGCTGAACACTGAAGCTTTCTTT	CATSSRQLNTEAFF
.	TRBD2	TRBV5-5	TRBJ2-2	TGTGCCAGCAGCCCGGGGGGAACGAACACCGGGGAGCTGTTTTTT	CASSPGGTNTGELFF
once	TRBD2	TRBV7-8	TRBJ2-3	TGTGCCAGCAGCCGAGAAATAGCGGGAGGGCTGACAGATACGCAGTATTTT	CASSREIAGGLTDTQYF
.	TRBD1	TRBV4-2	TRBJ2-4	TGTGCCAGCAGCCAAGCGACAGGGGGGGGCAAAAACATTCAGTACTTC	CASSQATGGGKNIQYF
.	TRBD1	TRBV5-1	TRBJ1-6	TGCGCCAGCAGCCTCCTGGACAGGGGAGGTTCCTATAATTCACCCCTCCACTTT	CASSLLDRGGSYNSPLHF
.	TRBD1	TRBV19	TRBJ2-1	TGTGCCAGTAGTTTGAAGGACAGGGTAGGTGAGCAGTTCTTC	CASSLKDRVGEQFF
.	TRBD1	TRBV7-9	TRBJ2-5	TGTGCCAGCAGCACAGGGACAGTGGGGCAAGAGACCCAGTACTTC	CASSTGTVGQETQYF
.	.	TRBV19	TRBJ2-4	TGTGCCAGTAGTATAGACCCGCGACAGGTTATAGCCAAAAACATTCAGTACTTC	CASSIDPRQVIAKNIQYF
.	.	TRBV6-1	TRBJ2-7	TGTGCCAGCAGTGATACAATCCGAGGGGAGCAGTACTTC	CASSDTIRGEQYF
few	TRBD2	TRBV13	TRBJ2-2	TGTGCCAGCAGCTTCAGTAGCGGGAGGGCCTCAGCGGGGGAGCTGTTTTTT	CASSFSSGRASAGELFF
.	.	TRBV12-3/TRBV12-4	TRBJ2-1	TGTGCCAGCAGTTTTAATTGGGGCGTTGAGCAGTTCTTC	CASSFNWGVEQFF
.	.	TRBV3-1/TRBV3-2	TRBJ2-4	TGTGCCAGCAGCCAAGTCCTGAGCCCTCGAGCCAAAAACATTCAGTACTTC	CASSQVLSPRAKNIQYF
.	TRBD2	TRBV27	TRBJ2-3	TGTGCCAGCAGTGTAGCGGGAGATCCAGATACGCAGTATTTT	CASSVAGDPDTQYF
.	.	TRBV7-9	TRBJ1-1	TGTGCCAGCACAACCGGGGGACCTCCTGAAGCTTTCTTT	CASTTGGPPEAFF
.	.	TRBV25-1	TRBJ2-1	TGTGCCAGCAGACCCCAGGGCCGGCAGTACAATGAGCAGTTCTTC	CASRPQGRQYNEQFF
.	TRBD2	TRBV2	TRBJ2-7	TGTGCCAGCAGTGAAGATAGCGGGAGCCGGTACGAGCAGTACTTC	CASSEDSGSRYEQYF
.	TRBD2	TRBV24-1	TRBJ2-1	TGTGCCACCAGTGATTCCCGGACTAGCAGGTATGAGAGCTCCTACAATGAGCAGTTCTTC	CATSDSRTSRYESSYNEQFF
.	.	TRBV5-8	TRBJ1-1	TGTGCCAGCAGCTTGGGGGCAGGGCGGGAGGTCACTGAAGCTTTCTTT	CASSLGAGREVTEAFF
.	.	TRBV18	TRBJ2-1	TGTGCCAGCTCACCACAGCTAGACAATGAGCAGTTCTTC	CASSPQLDNEQFF
.	.	TRBV5-1	TRBJ2-7	TGCGCCAGCAGCTTGGAGGGGTTGGCCTACGAGCAGTACTTC	CASSLEGLAYEQYF
.	.	TRBV30	TRBJ1-2	TGTGCCTGGAGTGAGGACAGCTATGGCTACACCTTC	CAWSEDSYGYTF
once	TRBD1	TRBV7-9	TRBJ1-1	TGTGCCAGCAGCTTACACTCACAGGGGCCGAACACTGAAGCTTTCTTT	CASSLHSQGPNTEAFF
.	.	TRBV9	TRBJ1-6	TGTGCCAGCAGCGTAGGCAGGCGAAATTCACCCCTCCACTTT	CASSVGRRNSPLHF
.	TRBD2	TRBV2	TRBJ2-3	TGTGCCAGCAGGGCTAGCGGCGCAGATACGCAGTATTTT	CASRASGADTQYF
.	.	TRBV18	TRBJ1-1	TGTGCCAGCTTCCACTCTCTTTCAAGGGGTGGCAACACTGAAGCTTTCTTT	CASFHSLSRGGNTEAFF
.	.	TRBV11-2	TRBJ2-7	TGTGCCAGCAGCCAATCACTAGTCGTCGAGCAGTACTTC	CASSQSLVVEQYF
.	TRBD2	TRBV28	TRBJ2-7	TGTGCCAGCAAAACTAGCGACGAGCAGTACTTC	CASKTSDEQYF
.	.	TRBV3-1/TRBV3-2	TRBJ2-7	TGTGCCAGCACCAAAAGTGGTGACATCTCCTACGAGCAGTACTTC	CASTKSGDISYEQYF
once	.	TRBV24-1	TRBJ2-1	TGTGCCACCAGTGATACTGGGGGGAATGAGCAGTTCTTC	CATSDTGGNEQFF
.	.	TRBV6-2/TRBV6-3	TRBJ1-5	TGTGCCAGCAGTACTTCCAGGAATAGCAATCAGCCCCAGCATTTT	CASSTSRNSNQPQHF
.	.	TRBV28	TRBJ1-4	TGTGCCAGCAGTACCTGGGGCCTTAATGAAAAACTGTTTTTT	CASSTWGLNEKLFF
.	.	TRBV7-9	TRBJ1-5	TGTGCCAGCAGACTGAACAATCAGCCCCAGCATTTT	CASRLNNQPQHF
.	.	TRBV16	TRBJ2-1	TGTGCCAGCAGCCTCCTCGGACAAACCTACAATGAGCAGTTCTTC	CASSLLGQTYNEQFF
.	.	TRBV19	TRBJ2-1	TGTGCCAGTAGTATTCTGGACTTCTCCTACAATGAGCAGTTCTTC	CASSILDFSYNEQFF
.	TRBD2	TRBV5-1	TRBJ2-3	TGCGCCAGCAGCTTGGCCGCTAGCGGGAGAACCCGCGGAGATACGCAGTATTTT	CASSLAASGRTRGDTQYF
.	TRBD2	TRBV4-1	TRBJ2-3	TGCGCCAGCAGCCACCTAAGAGGGACTAGCGGGAGTCCGAGCCGCACAGATACGCAGTATTTT	CASSHLRGTSGSPSRTDTQYF
.	.	TRBV7-9	TRBJ2-1	TGTGCCAGCAGCTCTCTCGGAGCCCCAAATGAGCAGTTCTTC	CASSSLGAPNEQFF
.	TRBD2	TRBV11-2	TRBJ2-1	TGTGCCAGCAGCTTATCTTTGTCTAGCGGTGGTGGTGAGCAGTTCTTC	CASSLSLSSGGGEQFF
.	.	TRBV5-8	TRBJ1-6	TGTGCCAGCAGCTTGGACAGCACCGCATATAATTCACCCCTCCACTTT	CASSLDSTAYNSPLHF
.	.	TRBV12-3/TRBV12-4	TRBJ1-2	TGTGCCAGCAGTTTGACCAGCGACTATGGCTACACCTTC	CASSLTSDYGYTF
once	TRBD2	TRBV27	TRBJ2-7	TGTGCCAGCAGTATCCTAGCGGGAGGGAGCGAGCAGTACTTC	CASSILAGGSEQYF